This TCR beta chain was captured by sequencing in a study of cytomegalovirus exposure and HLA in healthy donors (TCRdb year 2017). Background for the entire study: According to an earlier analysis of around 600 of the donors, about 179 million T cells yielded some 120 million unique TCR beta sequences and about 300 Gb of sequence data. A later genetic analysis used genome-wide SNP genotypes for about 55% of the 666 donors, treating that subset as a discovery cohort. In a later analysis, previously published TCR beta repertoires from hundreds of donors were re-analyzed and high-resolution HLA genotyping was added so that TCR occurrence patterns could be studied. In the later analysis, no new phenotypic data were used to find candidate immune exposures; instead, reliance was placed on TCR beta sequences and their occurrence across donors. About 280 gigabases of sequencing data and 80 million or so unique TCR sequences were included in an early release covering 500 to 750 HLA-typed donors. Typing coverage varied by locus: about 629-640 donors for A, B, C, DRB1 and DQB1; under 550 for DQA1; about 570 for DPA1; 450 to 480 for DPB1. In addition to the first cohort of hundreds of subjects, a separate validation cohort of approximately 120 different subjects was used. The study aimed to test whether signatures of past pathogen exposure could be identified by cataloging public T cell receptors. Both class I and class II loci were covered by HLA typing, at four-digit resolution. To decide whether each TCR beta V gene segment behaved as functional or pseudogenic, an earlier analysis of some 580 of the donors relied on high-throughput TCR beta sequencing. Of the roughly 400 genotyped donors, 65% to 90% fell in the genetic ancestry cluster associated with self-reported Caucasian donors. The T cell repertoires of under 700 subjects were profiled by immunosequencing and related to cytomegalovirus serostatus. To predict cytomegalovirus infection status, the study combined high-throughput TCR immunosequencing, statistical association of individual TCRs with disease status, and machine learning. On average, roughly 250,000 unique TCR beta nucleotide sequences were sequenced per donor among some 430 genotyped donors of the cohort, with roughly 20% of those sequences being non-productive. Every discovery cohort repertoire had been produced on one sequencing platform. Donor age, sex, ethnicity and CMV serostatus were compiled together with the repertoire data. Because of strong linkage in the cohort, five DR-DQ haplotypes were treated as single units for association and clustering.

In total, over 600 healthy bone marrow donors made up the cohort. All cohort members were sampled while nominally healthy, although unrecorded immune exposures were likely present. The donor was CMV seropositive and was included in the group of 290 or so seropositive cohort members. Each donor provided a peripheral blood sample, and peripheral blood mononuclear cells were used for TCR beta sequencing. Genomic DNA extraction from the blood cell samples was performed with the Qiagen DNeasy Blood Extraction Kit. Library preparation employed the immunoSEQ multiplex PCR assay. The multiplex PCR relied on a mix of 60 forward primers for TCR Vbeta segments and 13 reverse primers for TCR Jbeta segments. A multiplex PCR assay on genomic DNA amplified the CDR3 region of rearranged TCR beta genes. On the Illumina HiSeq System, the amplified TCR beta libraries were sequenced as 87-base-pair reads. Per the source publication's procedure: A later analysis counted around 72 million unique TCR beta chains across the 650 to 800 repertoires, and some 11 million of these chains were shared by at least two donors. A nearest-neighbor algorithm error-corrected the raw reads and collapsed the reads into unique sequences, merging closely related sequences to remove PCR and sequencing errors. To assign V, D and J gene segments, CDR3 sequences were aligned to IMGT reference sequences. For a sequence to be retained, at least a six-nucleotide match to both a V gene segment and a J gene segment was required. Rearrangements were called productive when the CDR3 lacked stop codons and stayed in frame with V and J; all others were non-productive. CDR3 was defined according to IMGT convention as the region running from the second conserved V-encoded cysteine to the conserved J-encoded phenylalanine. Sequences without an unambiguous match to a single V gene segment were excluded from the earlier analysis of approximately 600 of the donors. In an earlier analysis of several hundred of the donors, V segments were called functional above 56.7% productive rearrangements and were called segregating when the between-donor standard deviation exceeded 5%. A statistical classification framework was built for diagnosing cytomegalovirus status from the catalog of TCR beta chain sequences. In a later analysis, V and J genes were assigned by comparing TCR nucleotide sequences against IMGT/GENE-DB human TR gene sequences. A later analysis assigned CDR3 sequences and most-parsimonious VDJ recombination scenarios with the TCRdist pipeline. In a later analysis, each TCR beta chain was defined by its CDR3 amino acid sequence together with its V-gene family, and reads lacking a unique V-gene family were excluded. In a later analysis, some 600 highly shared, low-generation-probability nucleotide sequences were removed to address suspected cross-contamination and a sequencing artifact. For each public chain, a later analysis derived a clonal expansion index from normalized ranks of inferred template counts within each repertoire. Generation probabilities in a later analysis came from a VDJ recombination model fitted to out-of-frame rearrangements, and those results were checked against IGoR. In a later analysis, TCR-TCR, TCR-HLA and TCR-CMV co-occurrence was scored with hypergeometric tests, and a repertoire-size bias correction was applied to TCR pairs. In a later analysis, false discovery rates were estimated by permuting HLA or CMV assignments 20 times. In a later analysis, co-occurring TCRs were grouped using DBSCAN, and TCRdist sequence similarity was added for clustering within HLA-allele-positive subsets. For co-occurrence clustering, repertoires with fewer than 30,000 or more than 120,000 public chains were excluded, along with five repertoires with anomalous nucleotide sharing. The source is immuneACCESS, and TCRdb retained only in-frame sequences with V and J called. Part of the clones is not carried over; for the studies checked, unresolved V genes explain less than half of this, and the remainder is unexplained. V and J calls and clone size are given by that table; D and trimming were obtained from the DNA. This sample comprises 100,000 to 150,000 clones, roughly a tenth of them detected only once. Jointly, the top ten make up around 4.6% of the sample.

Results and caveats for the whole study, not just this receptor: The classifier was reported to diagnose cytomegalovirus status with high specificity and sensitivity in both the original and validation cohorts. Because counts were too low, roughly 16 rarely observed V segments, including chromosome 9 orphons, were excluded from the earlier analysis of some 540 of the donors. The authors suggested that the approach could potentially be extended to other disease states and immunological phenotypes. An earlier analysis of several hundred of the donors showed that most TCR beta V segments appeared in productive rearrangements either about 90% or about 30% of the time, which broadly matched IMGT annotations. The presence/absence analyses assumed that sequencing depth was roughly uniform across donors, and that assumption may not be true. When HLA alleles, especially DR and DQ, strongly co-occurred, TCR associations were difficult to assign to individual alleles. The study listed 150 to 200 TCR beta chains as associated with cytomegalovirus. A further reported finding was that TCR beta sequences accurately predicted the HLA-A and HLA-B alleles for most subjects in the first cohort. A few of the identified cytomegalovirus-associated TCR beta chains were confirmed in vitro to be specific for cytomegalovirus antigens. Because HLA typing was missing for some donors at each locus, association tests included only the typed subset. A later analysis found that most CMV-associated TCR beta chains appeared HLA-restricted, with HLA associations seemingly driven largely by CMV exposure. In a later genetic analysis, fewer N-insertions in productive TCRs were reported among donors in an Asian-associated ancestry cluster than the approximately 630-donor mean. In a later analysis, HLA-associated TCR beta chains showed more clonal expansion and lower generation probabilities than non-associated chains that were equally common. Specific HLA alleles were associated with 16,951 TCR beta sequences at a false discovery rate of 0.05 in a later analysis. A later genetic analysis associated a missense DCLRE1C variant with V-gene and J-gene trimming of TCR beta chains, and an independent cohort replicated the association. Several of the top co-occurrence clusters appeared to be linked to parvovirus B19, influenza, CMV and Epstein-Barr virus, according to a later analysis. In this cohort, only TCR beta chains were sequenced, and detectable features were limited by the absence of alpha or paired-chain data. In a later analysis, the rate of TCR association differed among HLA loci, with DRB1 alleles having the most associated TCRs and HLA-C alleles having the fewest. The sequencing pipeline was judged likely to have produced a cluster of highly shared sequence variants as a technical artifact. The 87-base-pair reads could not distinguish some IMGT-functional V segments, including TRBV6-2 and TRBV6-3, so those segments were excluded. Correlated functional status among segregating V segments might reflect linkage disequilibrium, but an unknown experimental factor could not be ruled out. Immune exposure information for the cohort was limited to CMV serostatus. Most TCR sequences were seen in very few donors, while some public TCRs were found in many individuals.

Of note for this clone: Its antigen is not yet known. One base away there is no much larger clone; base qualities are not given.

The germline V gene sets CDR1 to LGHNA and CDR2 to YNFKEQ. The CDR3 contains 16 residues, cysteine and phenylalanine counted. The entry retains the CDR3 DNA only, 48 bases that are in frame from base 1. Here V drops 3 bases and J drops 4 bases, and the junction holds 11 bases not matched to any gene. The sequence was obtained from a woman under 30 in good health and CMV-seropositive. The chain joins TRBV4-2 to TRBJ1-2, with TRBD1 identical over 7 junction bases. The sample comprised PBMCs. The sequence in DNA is TGTGCCAGCAGCCAGGTGGACAGGTCGCTCTTCTATGGCTACACCTTC. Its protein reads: CASSQVDRSLFYGYTF.